The 21 T cell receptor beta chains below come from one sample, sequenced in a study of cytomegalovirus exposure and HLA in healthy donors. The primer mix had 60 Vbeta and 13 Jbeta primers. Here immunoSEQ multiplex PCR was the method, and the copy in TCRdb shows in-frame clones only, minus some. The sample yields 130,000 or so clones, 75% to 90% seen once. Sequencing was done on a sample of PBMCs. The receptor set was obtained from a man in his thirties or forties in good health and CMV-seronegative.

V gene TRBV7-9 combines with J gene TRBJ1-2, with 7 bases matching TRBD1. Germline V lookup: CDR1 SEHNR, CDR2 FQNEAQ (reference sequence). The CDR3 totals 15 residues. The junction had 6 bases not matched to a gene; V was cut back by 5 bases and J by 0 bases. The CDR3 DNA sequence: TGTGCCAGCAGCCCACAGGGGACACCTAACTATGGCTACACCTTC. This translates into CASSPQGTPNYGYTF.

The gene calls are TRBV27 and TRBJ2-7; the match to TRBD2 covers 7 bases. Unmatched junction bases numbered 11, after V lost 6 bases and J lost 3 bases. Germline CDR1 and CDR2: MNHEY and SMNVEV (reference sequence). This CDR3 is built from 15 residues. The CDR3 protein is CASRPLQAGNYEQYF. The CDR3, as DNA: TGTGCCAGCAGACCCCTCCAAGCGGGAAACTACGAGCAGTACTTC.

This clone has just a few counts. The chain joins TRBV5-1 to TRBJ1-5, with 7 positions matching TRBD1. This CDR3 region has 15 residues. Germline assignment: CDR1 SGHRS and CDR2 YFSETQ. Germline trimming cut 3 bases from V and 1 base from J; bases unmatched to any gene: 4. The CDR3 reads CASSSTGMSNQPQHF. The DNA of the CDR3 is TGCGCCAGCAGCTCGACAGGGATGAGCAATCAGCCCCAGCATTTT.

This clone occurred once. The rearrangement links TRBV27 to TRBJ1-2; D is uncertain. CDR1 is MNHEY and CDR2 is SMNVEV in the germline V gene (reference sequence). The length of the CDR3 is 12 residues. V lost 4 bases and J lost 8, with 11 bases in between. DNA for the CDR3: TGTGCCAGCAGTTCCGGACTTGAGGGCTACACCTTC. Its protein is CASSSGLEGYTF.

This chain links TRBV10-1 with TRBJ2-7; D is unclear. Germline CDR1 is WNHNN and CDR2 is SYGVQD (reference sequence). Trimming took off 8 bases at V and 3 bases at J, with 5 bases between the two ends. The CDR3 extends over 10 amino acids. The CDR3 DNA follows: TGCGCCAGCCTCTACTACGAGCAGTACTTC. Encoded protein: CASLYYEQYF.

The rearrangement joins TRBV6-1 to TRBJ1-2; D remains unclear. Per germline, CDR1 MNHNS and CDR2 SASEGT. V lost 2 bases and J lost 8, with 12 bases in between. The CDR3 runs 13 residues. The CDR3: CASSESQAGGYTF. Written as DNA, the CDR3 is TGTGCCAGCAGTGAATCCCAGGCGGGGGGCTACACCTTC.

The chain recombines TRBV7-6 with TRBJ1-2; maybe TRBD1 (5 bases). V was pared by 5 bases and J by 5 bases, with 12 bases between. Germline CDR1 is SGHVS and CDR2 is FNYEAQ. CDR3 length equals 13 residues. CDR3 DNA sequence: TGTGCCAGCAGCCTGGGGCATGTTTATGGCTACACCTTC. Its protein is CASSLGHVYGYTF.

The rearrangement links TRBV29-1 to TRBJ2-2, with 7 bases lining up with TRBD2. This CDR3 is 12 amino acids long. Germline V gene sequence: CDR1 SQVTM, CDR2 ANQGSEA. The DNA of the CDR3 is TGCACTCTCCGGGGGGTCACCGGGGAGCTGTTTTTT. This codes for CTLRGVTGELFF.

The chain combines TRBV5-1 with TRBJ2-7; 9 nucleotides match TRBD1. Germline values: CDR1 SGHRS, CDR2 YFSETQ. The CDR3 contains 15 residues. V trimming: 4 bases; J trimming: 6 bases; junction bases outside the gene matches: 11. This CDR3 is CASSGGDRVIVEQYF. The CDR3 coding sequence is TGCGCCAGCAGCGGGGGGGACAGGGTCATCGTCGAGCAGTACTTC.

This sequence joins TRBV29-1 and TRBJ1-1; 9 bases line up with TRBD1. V lost 7 bases, J lost 10 bases, and 16 bases stayed unmatched. CDR3 length: 14 amino acids. Germline loops: CDR1 SQVTM, CDR2 ANQGSEA. The CDR3 DNA reads TGCAGCGCCTCCTCCGGGACAGGGCTTATGTCAGCTTTCTTT. Translation: CSASSGTGLMSAFF.

This chain links TRBV28 with TRBJ1-5, with D tentatively TRBD1 (5 bases). The CDR3 totals 14 residues. Germline V CDR1 and CDR2: MDHEN, SYDVKM. V gave up 6 bases and J gave up 0 bases, with 9 bases separating them. In DNA form, the CDR3 reads TGTGCCAGCAGCTCCGGACATAGCAATCAGCCCCAGCATTTT. Its translation is CASSSGHSNQPQHF.

V gene TRBV5-8 combines with J gene TRBJ1-3, with 11 bases lining up with TRBD1. The trim removed 4 bases at V and 8 bases at J, leaving 5 bases unmatched. Germline CDR1 is SGHTS and CDR2 is YDEGEE. The length of the CDR3 is 14 residues. CDR3 in amino acids: CASSGRDRGYTIYF. CDR3 bases: TGTGCCAGCAGCGGACGGGACAGGGGGTACACCATATATTTT.

The chain carries TRBV6-1 and TRBJ2-7; tentatively, D is TRBD1 (5 bases). Germline V gene lookup returns CDR1 MNHNS and CDR2 SASEGT. CDR3 length equals 14 residues. V was pared by 0 bases and J by 2 bases, with 8 bases between. The CDR3 protein is CASSEAGQTYEQYF. CDR3 DNA sequence: TGTGCCAGCAGTGAAGCGGGGCAGACCTACGAGCAGTACTTC.

The rearrangement joins TRBV10-2 to TRBJ2-2; possible D gene TRBD1, 6 bases. CDR1 is WSHSY and CDR2 is SAAADI in the germline V gene. CDR3 length: 18 amino acids. The germline V and J ends were trimmed by 0 bases and 2 bases, with 16 bases remaining between them. The CDR3, as DNA: TGCGCCAGCAGTGAGTCGAATCTCAGGGGCCTAAACACCGGGGAGCTGTTTTTT. Its translation is CASSESNLRGLNTGELFF.

J is TRBJ2-2 and V is TRBV11-2, with D possibly matching TRBD1 (6 bases). The CDR3 consists of 16 residues. Germline CDR1 is SGHAT and CDR2 is FQNNGV. V was cut by 4 bases and J by 4 bases, with 16 bases left in between. The CDR3 sequence: CASSSRTDPFTGELFF. DNA for the CDR3: TGTGCCAGCAGCTCCAGGACAGATCCGTTCACCGGGGAGCTGTTTTTT.

In this sample, this clone turned up once. One end of the junction fails to match germline, which may point to a read error. The genes are TRBV4-1 and TRBJ1-1; D might be TRBD1 (6 bases). This CDR3 is 19 amino acids long. Germline V gene sequence: CDR1 MGHRA, CDR2 YSYEKL. The CDR3 DNA is TGCGCCAGCAGCAAAGAGGATTGGACAGTTTTCCTCCGAAACACTGAAGCTTTCTTT. It yields the protein CASSKEDWTVFLRNTEAFF.

Only one count was recorded for this clone. V and J are TRBV19 and TRBJ1-3; D perhaps matches TRBD1 (6 bases). The CDR3 sequence is 13 residues long. CDR1 is LNHDA and CDR2 is SQIVND in the germline V gene (reference sequence). Trimming pared 6 bases from V and 5 bases from J, leaving 11 bases between. The CDR3 region has the DNA TGTGCCAGTAGCAGTACAGGGAGAAACACCATATATTTT. It codes for CASSSTGRNTIYF.

The rearrangement uses TRBV9 and TRBJ1-5, with D uncertain. Trimming cost V 5 bases and J 0 bases, with 12 bases left between them. The CDR3 totals 15 residues. The germline V gene encodes CDR1 SGDLS and CDR2 YYNGEE. The CDR3 bases are TGTGCCAGCAGTCCTGACGGGTATAGCAATCAGCCCCAGCATTTT. It yields the protein CASSPDGYSNQPQHF.

Regarding this clone: A junction end diverges from the germline sequence, so it may reflect a read error. This chain connects TRBV10-3 to TRBJ2-5, with a tentative D call TRBD2 (6 bases). The CDR3 spans 13 residues. CDR1 and CDR2 (germline): ENHRY, SYGVKD. CDR3 protein: CAVSEPGLLEQYF. The CDR3 coding sequence is TGTGCCGTCAGTGAGCCGGGACTCCTTGAGCAGTACTTC.

The CDR3 sequence: CASGLEQTDTQYF. In nucleotides, the CDR3 is TGTGCTAGTGGTTTGGAACAAACAGATACGCAGTATTTT. The chain carries TRBV12-5 and TRBJ2-3; unclear D gene. Germline V CDR1 and CDR2: LGHNT, FRNRAP. V dropped 1 base and J dropped 3 bases, with 5 bases sitting between them. The CDR3 contains 13 residues.

The chain uses TRBV9 and TRBJ1-1; 12 nucleotides match TRBD1. Germline lookup yields CDR1 SGDLS and CDR2 YYNGEE. The CDR3 contains 17 residues. V shed 0 bases, J shed 5 bases, and the junction held 8 bases outside the gene matches. CDR3 loop: CASSVGGQGAGWTEAFF. Written as DNA, the CDR3 is TGTGCCAGCAGCGTAGGGGGACAGGGGGCTGGTTGGACTGAAGCTTTCTTT.